This is a list of T cell receptor beta chains from one sample in a study of cytomegalovirus exposure and HLA in healthy donors. Using immunoSEQ multiplex PCR, the repertoire was profiled, and TCRdb retains in-frame clones only, with some absent. The data hold 150,000 or so clones, with roughly four fifths observed a single time. The sample consisted of PBMCs. The receptors come from a male donor in good health and CMV-seropositive. Both conserved end residues are part of each CDR3. The D gene is left open where the match is weak.

d_call	v_call	j_call	cdr3_aa	cdr3_nt
NA	TRBV15	TRBJ1-4	CATSRDQSEKLFF	TGTGCCACCAGCAGAGACCAATCCGAAAAACTGTTTTTT
NA	TRBV6-5	TRBJ2-7	CATRSLTGGGHEQYF	TGTGCCACTAGGAGCCTGACTGGAGGCGGTCACGAGCAGTACTTC
NA	TRBV7-2	TRBJ1-6	CASSTRQAPNSPLHF	TGTGCCAGCAGCACCAGACAGGCTCCAAATTCACCCCTCCACTTT
TRBD1	TRBV18	TRBJ1-2	CASSRQNGQGHYANYGYTF	TGTGCCAGCTCCCGCCAAAATGGACAGGGGCACTACGCTAACTATGGCTACACCTTC
NA	TRBV2	TRBJ1-2	CASKGTEGGYTF	TGTGCCAGCAAAGGAACAGAAGGTGGCTACACCTTC
NA	TRBV19	TRBJ2-1	CASSPRASAYEQFF	TGTGCCAGTAGTCCGAGGGCCTCCGCCTATGAGCAGTTCTTC
NA	TRBV5-3	TRBJ2-5	CARSRRDSEETQYF	TGTGCCAGAAGCCGCCGGGACTCAGAAGAGACCCAGTACTTC
NA	TRBV27	TRBJ2-7	CASRGGPYEQYF	TGTGCCAGCAGGGGAGGCCCCTACGAGCAGTACTTC
NA	TRBV6-5	TRBJ2-7	CASSTSPGYYEQYF	TGTGCCAGCAGTACTAGTCCGGGATATTACGAGCAGTACTTC
NA	TRBV10-3	TRBJ1-1	CAIRALGYPNTEAFF	TGTGCCATCAGAGCTCTCGGTTACCCAAACACTGAAGCTTTCTTT
TRBD2	TRBV30	TRBJ2-7	CAWSITSGPYEQYF	TGTGCCTGGAGTATTACTAGCGGGCCATACGAGCAGTACTTC